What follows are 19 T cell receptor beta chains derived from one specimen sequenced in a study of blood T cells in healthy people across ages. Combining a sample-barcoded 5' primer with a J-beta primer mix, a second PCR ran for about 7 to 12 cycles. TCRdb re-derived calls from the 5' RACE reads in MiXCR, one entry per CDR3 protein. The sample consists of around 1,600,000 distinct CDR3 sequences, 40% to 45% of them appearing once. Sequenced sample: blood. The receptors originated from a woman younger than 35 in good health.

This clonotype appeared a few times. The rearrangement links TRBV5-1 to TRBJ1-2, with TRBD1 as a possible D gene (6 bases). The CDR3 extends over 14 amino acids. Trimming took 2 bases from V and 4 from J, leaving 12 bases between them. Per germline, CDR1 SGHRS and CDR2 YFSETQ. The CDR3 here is CASSLRDTVYGYTF. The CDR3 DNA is TGCGCCAGCAGCTTAAGGGACACCGTCTATGGCTACACCTTC. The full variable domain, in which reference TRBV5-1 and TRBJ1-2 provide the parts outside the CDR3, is KAGVTQTPRYLIKTRGQQVTLSCSPISGHRSVSWYQQTPGQGLQFLFEYFSETQRNKGNFPGRFSGRQFSNSRSEMNVSTLELGDSALYLCASSLRDTVYGYTFGSGTRLTVV.

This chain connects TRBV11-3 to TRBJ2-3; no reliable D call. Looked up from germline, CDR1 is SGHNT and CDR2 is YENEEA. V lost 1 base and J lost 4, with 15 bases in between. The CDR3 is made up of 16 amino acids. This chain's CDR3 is CASSLGIAERADTQYF. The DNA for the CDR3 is TGTGCCAGCAGCTTAGGGATAGCAGAAAGGGCAGATACGCAGTATTTT.

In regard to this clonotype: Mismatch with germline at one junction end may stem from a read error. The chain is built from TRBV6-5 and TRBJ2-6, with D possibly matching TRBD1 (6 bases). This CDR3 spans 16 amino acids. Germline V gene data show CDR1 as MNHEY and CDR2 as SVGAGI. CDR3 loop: CTSSYGTTSGANVLTF. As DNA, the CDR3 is TGTACCAGCAGTTACGGGACAACCTCTGGGGCCAACGTCCTGACTTTC.

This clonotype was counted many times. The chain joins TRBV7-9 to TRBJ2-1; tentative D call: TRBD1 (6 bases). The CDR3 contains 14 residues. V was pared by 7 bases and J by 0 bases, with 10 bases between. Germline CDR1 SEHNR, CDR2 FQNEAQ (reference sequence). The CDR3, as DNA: TGTGCCAGCACAGGGACACTCTCCTACAATGAGCAGTTCTTC. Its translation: CASTGTLSYNEQFF.

The CDR3 DNA is TGTGCCAGCAGTCCGAGGCCACCCCTTCGCACAGATACGCAGTATTTT. This gives the protein CASSPRPPLRTDTQYF. The V call is TRBV27, the J call TRBJ2-3; D gene unclear. Trimming cost V 5 bases and J 1 base, with 16 bases left between them. Germline V lookup: CDR1 MNHEY, CDR2 SMNVEV (reference sequence). The CDR3 spans 16 residues.

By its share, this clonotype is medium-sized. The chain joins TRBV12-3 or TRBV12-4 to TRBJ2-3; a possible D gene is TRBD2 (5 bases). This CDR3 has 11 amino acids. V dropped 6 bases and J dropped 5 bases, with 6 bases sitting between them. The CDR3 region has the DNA TGTGCCAGCAGACGGGGAGATACGCAGTATTTT. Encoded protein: CASRRGDTQYF.

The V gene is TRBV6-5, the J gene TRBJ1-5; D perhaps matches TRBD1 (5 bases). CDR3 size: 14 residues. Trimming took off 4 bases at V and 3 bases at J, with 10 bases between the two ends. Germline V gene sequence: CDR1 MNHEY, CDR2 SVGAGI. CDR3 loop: CASSSVGANQPQHF. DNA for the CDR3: TGTGCCAGCAGTTCCGTCGGGGCCAATCAGCCCCAGCATTTT.

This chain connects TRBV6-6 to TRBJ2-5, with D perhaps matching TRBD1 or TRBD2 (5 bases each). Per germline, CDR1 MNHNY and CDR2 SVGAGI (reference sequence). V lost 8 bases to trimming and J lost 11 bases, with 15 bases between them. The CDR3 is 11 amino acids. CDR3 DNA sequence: TGTGCCAGCTCCGGGGCTTTGGAGCAGTACTTC. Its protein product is CASSGALEQYF.

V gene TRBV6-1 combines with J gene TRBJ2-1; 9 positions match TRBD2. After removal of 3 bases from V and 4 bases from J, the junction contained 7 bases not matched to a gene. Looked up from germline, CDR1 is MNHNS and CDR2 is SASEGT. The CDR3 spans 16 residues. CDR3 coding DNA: TGTGCCAGCAGTGAGGGTAGCGGGAGCTGGTACAATGAGCAGTTCTTC. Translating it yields CASSEGSGSWYNEQFF.

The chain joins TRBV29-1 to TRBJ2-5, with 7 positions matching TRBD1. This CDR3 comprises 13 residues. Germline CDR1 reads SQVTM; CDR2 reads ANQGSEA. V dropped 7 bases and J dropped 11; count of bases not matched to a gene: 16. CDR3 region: CSGRQGPYQEQYF. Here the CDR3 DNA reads TGCAGCGGCCGACAGGGCCCCTACCAAGAGCAGTACTTC. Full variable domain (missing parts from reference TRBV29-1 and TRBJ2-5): SAVISQKPSRDICQRGTSLTIQCQVDSQVTMMFWYRQQPGQSLTLIATANQGSEATYESGFVIDKFPISRPNLTFSTLTVSNMSPEDSSIYLCSGRQGPYQEQYFGPGTRLLVL.

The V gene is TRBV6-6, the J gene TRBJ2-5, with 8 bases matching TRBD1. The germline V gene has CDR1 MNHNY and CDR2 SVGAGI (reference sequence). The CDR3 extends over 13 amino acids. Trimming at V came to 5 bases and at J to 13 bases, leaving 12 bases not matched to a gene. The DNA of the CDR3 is TGTGCCAGCAGTCACCGATTACAGGGGGTAATGTACTTC. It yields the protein CASSHRLQGVMYF.

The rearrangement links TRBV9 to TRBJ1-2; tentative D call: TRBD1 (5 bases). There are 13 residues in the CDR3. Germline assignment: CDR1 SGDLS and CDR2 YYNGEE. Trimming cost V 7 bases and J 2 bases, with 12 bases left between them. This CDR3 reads CASRRDGNYGYTF. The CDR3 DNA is TGTGCCAGCCGCCGGGACGGGAACTATGGCTACACCTTC. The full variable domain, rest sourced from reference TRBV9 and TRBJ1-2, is DSGVTQTPKHLITATGQRVTLRCSPRSGDLSVYWYQQSLDQGLQFLIQYYNGEERAKGNILERFSAQQFPDLHSELNLSSLELGDSALYFCASRRDGNYGYTFGSGTRLTVV.

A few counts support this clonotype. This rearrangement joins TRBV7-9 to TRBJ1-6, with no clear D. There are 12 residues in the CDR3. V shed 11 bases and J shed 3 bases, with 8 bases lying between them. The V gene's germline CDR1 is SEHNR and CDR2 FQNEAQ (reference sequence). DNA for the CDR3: TGTGCCCCCCCGGGCTATAATTCACCCCTCCACTTT. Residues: CAPPGYNSPLHF.

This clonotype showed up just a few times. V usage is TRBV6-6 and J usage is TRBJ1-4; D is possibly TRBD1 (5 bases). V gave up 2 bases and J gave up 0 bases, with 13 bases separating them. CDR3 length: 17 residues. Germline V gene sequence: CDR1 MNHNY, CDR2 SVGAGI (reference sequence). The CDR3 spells CASSYPTDYATNEKLFF. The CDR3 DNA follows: TGTGCCAGCAGTTACCCGACAGATTATGCAACTAATGAAAAACTGTTTTTT.

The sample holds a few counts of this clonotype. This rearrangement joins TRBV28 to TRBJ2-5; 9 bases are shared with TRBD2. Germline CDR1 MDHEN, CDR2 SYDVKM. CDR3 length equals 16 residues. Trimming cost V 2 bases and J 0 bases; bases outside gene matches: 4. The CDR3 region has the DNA TGTGCCAGCAGTTTAGTCCTAGCGGGGAACCAAGAGACCCAGTACTTC. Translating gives CASSLVLAGNQETQYF.

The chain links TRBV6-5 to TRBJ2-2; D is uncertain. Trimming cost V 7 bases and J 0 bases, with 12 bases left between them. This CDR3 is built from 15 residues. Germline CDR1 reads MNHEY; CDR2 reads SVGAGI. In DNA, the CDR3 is TGTGCCAGCAAAATGGGCAGGACGAACACCGGGGAGCTGTTTTTT. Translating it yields CASKMGRTNTGELFF.

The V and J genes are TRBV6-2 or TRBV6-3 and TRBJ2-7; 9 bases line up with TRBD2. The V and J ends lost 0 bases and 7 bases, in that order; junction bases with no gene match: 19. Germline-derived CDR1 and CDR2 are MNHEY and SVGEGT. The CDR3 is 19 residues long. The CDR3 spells CASSYSHWRGGPHGNEQYF. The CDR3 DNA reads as TGTGCCAGCAGTTACTCACACTGGCGGGGGGGTCCACACGGCAATGAGCAGTACTTC.

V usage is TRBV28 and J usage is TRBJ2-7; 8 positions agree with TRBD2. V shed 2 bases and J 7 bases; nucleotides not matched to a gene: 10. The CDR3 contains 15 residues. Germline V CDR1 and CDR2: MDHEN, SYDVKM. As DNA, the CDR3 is TGTGCCAGCAGTTTACGGGAGGGCCTCTACAATGAGCAGTACTTC. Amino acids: CASSLREGLYNEQYF.

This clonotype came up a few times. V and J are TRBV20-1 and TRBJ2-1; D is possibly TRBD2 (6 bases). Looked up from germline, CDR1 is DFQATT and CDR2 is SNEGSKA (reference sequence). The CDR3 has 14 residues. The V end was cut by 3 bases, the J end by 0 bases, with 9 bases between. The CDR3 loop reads CSASHGSSYNEQFF. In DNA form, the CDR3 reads TGCAGTGCTAGTCACGGGAGCTCCTACAATGAGCAGTTCTTC.